What follows are 14 T cell receptor beta chains derived from one specimen sequenced in a study of beta chain features in type 1 diabetes. Sequenced material consisted of expressed TCRB transcripts (all of the isolated RNA was reverse transcribed). TCRdb keeps only in-frame clones here, not all; method: immunoSEQ multiplex PCR. Of approximately 250,000 clones in the sample, 9.6% were seen once. The specimen sequenced was naive CD4+ T cells from blood. The receptors come from a woman aged 18-29 years in good health.

This clone was seen a few times. The rearrangement links TRBV30 to TRBJ1-2; 8 bases align to TRBD1. Germline CDR1 and CDR2: GTSNPN and SVGIG (reference sequence). The CDR3 is 14 residues long. J was trimmed by 0 bases and V by 0 bases; bases with no gene match: 0. The CDR3 nucleotides are TGTGCCTGGAGTGTACAGGGGGCTAACTATGGCTACACCTTC. It yields the protein CAWSVQGANYGYTF.

The gene calls are TRBV7-9 and TRBJ1-1; D unresolved. CDR3 length: 19 amino acids. V shed 1 base and J shed 2 bases, with 23 bases lying between them. Germline assignment: CDR1 SEHNR and CDR2 FQNEAQ (reference sequence). The CDR3 here is CASSLDWTTLIGRNTEAFF. CDR3 coding DNA: TGTGCCAGCAGCTTAGACTGGACGACACTTATAGGGAGAAACACTGAAGCTTTCTTT.

There are a few counts of this clone. The chain carries TRBV5-1 and TRBJ2-7; the D is unclear. V was trimmed by 0 bases and J by 6 bases, leaving 10 bases between them. Germline V CDR1 and CDR2: SGHRS, YFSETQ. CDR3 length: 13 amino acids. The CDR3, as DNA: TGCGCCAGCAGCTTGGGAGGTCAAGGCGAGCAGTACTTC. It codes for CASSLGGQGEQYF.

The chain recombines TRBV6-1 with TRBJ1-2; the D gene is possibly TRBD1 (5 bases). Trimming removed 3 bases from V and 7 bases from J, with 12 bases in between. The CDR3 totals 13 residues. Per germline, CDR1 MNHNS and CDR2 SASEGT. CDR3 DNA: TGTGCCAGCAGTGACACAGGTTTAGGTGGCTACACCTTC. Protein product: CASSDTGLGGYTF.

This clone was seen only a few times. The gene calls are TRBV5-6 and TRBJ2-5, with a weak D call TRBD1 (5 bases). Germline V gives CDR1 SGHDT, CDR2 YYEEEE. This CDR3 comprises 14 residues. Trimming pared 0 bases from V and 5 bases from J, leaving 11 bases between. CDR3 bases: TGTGCCAGCAGCTTGGAGCAGGGTTCGGAGACCCAGTACTTC. Protein product: CASSLEQGSETQYF.

Only a few counts were recorded for this clone. The genes are TRBV9 and TRBJ2-7, with TRBD1 matching over 7 bases. The CDR3 consists of 14 residues. Germline V gene data show CDR1 as SGDLS and CDR2 as YYNGEE. J was trimmed by 4 bases and V by 0 bases; bases with no gene match: 4. The CDR3 DNA is TGTGCCAGCAGCGTAGCGGCAGGGGGATACGAGCAGTACTTC. Translated: CASSVAAGGYEQYF.

V usage is TRBV11-2 and J usage is TRBJ1-2; D might be TRBD1 (6 bases). The CDR3 contains 13 residues. The V gene's germline CDR1 is SGHAT and CDR2 FQNNGV. Trimming shortened V by 8 bases and J by 5 bases, and 15 bases separated the two germline ends. The CDR3 spells CASAPGTPYGYTF. The CDR3 DNA sequence: TGTGCCAGCGCTCCAGGGACACCATATGGCTACACCTTC.

This clone was seen only a few times. The rearrangement uses TRBV5-4 and TRBJ1-1; D not resolved. CDR1 is SGHNT and CDR2 is YYREEE in the germline V gene (reference sequence). Trimming removed 0 bases at V and 1 base at J, with 7 bases between. The CDR3 loop spans 14 amino acids. CDR3 DNA sequence: TGTGCCAGCAGCTTGGATCCCTCGAACACTGAAGCTTTCTTT. Amino acids: CASSLDPSNTEAFF.

This clone appeared a few times. This chain links TRBV6-1 with TRBJ1-4; 8 bases align to TRBD1. The J segment lost 8 bases and the V segment lost 3 bases, leaving 2 bases of the junction unmatched. There are 13 residues in the CDR3. Germline V lookup: CDR1 MNHNS, CDR2 SASEGT. The CDR3 loop is CASSDRGQEKLFF. The CDR3 nucleotides read TGTGCCAGCAGTGACAGGGGGCAGGAAAAACTGTTTTTT.

J is TRBJ2-7 and V is TRBV4-1, with TRBD1 matching 9 bases. CDR3 length equals 15 residues. V lost 2 bases to trimming and J lost 2 bases; unmatched junction nucleotides: 4. CDR1 and CDR2 from the germline V gene are MGHRA and YSYEKL. CDR3 DNA: TGCGCCAGCAGCCAAATGGACAGGGGCCCCTACGAGCAGTACTTC. Translation: CASSQMDRGPYEQYF.

This clone was detected only a few times. The chain employs TRBV4-1 and TRBJ1-6, with 9 bases lining up with TRBD1. Trimming took 4 bases from V and 8 from J; bases not matched to a gene: 9. The CDR3 has 16 residues. The germline V gene has CDR1 MGHRA and CDR2 YSYEKL. CDR3 sequence (DNA): TGCGCCAGCAGCCCGAGAGGACAGGGGCCGGATTCACCCCTCCACTTT. Translating it yields CASSPRGQGPDSPLHF.

The V gene is TRBV4-1, the J gene TRBJ1-4; TRBD1 aligns across 7 bases. The V gene end was trimmed by 1 base and the J gene end by 6 bases; junction bases not matched to a gene: 8. Germline CDR1 and CDR2: MGHRA and YSYEKL. This CDR3 region has 16 residues. In DNA, the CDR3 is TGCGCCAGCAGCCAAGGCCCCGCAGGGGGGTATGAAAAACTGTTTTTT. Its protein is CASSQGPAGGYEKLFF.

This clone occurred many times. V is TRBV30 and J is TRBJ2-4; 12 nucleotides agree with TRBD1. This CDR3 is 14 amino acids long. Trimming at V came to 2 bases and at J to 8 bases, leaving 4 bases not matched to a gene. The germline gives CDR1 GTSNPN, CDR2 SVGIG (reference sequence). Here the CDR3 reads CAWSWGTGGHIQYF. CDR3 bases: TGTGCCTGGAGTTGGGGGACAGGGGGCCACATTCAGTACTTC.

The CDR3 DNA follows: TGTGCCAGTAGTATAGGGCCGGGGGGCTACACCTTC. Translation: CASSIGPGGYTF. The J gene is TRBJ1-2, the V gene TRBV19; D is uncertain. The CDR3 consists of 12 residues. The germline CDR1 and CDR2 sequences are LNHDA and SQIVND (reference sequence). Trimming stripped 1 base from V and 8 bases from J, with 8 bases between.